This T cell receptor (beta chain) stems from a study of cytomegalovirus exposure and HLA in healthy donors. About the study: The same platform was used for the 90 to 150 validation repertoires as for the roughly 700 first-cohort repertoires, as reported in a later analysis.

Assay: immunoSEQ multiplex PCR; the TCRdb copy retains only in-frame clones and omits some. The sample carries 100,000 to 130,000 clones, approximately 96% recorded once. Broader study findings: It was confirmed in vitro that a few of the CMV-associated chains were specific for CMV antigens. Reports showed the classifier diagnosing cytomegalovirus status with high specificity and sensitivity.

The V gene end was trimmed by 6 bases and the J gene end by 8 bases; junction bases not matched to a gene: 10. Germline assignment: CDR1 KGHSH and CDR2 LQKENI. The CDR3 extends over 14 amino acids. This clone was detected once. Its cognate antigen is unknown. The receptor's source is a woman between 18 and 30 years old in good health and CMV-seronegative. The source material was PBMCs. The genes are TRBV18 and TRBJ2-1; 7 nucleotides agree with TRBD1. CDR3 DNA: TGTGCCAGCTCCCAACGACAGGGCTTCGATGAGCAGTTCTTC. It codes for CASSQRQGFDEQFF.